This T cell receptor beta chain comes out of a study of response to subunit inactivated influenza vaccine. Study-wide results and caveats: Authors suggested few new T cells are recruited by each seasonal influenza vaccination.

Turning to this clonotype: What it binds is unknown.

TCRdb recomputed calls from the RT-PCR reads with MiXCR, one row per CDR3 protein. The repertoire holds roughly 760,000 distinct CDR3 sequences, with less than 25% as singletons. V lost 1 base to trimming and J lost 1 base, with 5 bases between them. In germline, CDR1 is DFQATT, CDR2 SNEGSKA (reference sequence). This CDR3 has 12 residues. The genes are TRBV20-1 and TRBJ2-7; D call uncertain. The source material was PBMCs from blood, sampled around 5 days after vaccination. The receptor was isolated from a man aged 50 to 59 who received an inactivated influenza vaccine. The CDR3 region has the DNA TGCAGTGCTAGAGTTGGTTCCTACGAGCAGTACTTC. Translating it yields CSARVGSYEQYF.